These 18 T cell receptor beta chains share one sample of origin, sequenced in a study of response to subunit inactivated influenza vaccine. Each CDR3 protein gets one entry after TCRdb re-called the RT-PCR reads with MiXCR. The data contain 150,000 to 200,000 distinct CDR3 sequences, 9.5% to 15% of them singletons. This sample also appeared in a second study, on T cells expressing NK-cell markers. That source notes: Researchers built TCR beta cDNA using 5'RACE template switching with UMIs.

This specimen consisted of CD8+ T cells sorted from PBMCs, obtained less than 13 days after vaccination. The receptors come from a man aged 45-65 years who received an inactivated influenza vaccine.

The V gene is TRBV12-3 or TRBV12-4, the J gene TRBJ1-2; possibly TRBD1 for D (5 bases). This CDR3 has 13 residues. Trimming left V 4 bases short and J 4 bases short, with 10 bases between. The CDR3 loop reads CASSWRQSYGYTF. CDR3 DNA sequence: TGTGCCAGCAGTTGGAGACAGAGCTATGGCTACACCTTC.

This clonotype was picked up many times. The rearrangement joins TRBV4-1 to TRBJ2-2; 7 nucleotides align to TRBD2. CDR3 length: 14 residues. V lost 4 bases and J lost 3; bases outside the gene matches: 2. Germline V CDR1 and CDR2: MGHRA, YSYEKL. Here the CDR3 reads CASSPGLYTGELFF. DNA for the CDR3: TGCGCCAGCAGCCCGGGACTATACACCGGGGAGCTGTTTTTT.

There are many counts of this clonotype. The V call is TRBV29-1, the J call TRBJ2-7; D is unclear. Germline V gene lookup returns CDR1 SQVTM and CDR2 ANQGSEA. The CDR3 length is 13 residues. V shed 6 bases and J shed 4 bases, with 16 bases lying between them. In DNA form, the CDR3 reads TGCAGCGTAACCCTTTCGACGCTTTACGAGCAGTACTTC. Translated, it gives CSVTLSTLYEQYF.

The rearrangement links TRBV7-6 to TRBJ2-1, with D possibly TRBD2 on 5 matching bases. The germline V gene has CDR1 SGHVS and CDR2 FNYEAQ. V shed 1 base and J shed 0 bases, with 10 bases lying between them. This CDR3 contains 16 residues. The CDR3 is CASSLDPGSSYNEQFF. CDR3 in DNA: TGTGCCAGCAGCTTAGATCCGGGGAGCTCCTACAATGAGCAGTTCTTC.

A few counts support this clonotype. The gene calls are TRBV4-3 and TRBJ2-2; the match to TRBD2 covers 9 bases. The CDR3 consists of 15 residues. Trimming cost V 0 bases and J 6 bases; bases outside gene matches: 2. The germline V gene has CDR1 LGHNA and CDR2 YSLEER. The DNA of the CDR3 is TGCGCCAGCAGCCAAGAGGGACTAGCCGCCGGGGAGCTGTTTTTT. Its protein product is CASSQEGLAAGELFF.

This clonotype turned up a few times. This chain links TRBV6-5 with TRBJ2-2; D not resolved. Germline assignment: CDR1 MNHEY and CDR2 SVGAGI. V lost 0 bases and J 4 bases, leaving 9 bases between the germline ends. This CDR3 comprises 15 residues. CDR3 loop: CASSYSVGVTGELFF. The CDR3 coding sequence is TGTGCCAGCAGTTACTCGGTTGGGGTCACCGGGGAGCTGTTTTTT.

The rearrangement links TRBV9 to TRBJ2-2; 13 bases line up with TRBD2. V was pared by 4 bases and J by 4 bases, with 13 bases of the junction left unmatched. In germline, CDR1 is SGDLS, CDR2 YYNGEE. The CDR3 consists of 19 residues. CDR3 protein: CASSTTGTSGIGGTGELFF. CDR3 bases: TGTGCCAGCAGCACCACCGGGACTAGCGGGATTGGTGGCACCGGGGAGCTGTTTTTT.

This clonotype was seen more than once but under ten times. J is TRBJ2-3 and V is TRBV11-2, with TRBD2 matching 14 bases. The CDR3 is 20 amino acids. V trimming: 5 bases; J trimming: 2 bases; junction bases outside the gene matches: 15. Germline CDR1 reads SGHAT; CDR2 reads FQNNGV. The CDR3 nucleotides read TGTGCCAGCAGCCCCTCCCCGCGGCCGACTAGCGGGAGGGTCACAGATACGCAGTATTTT. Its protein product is CASSPSPRPTSGRVTDTQYF.

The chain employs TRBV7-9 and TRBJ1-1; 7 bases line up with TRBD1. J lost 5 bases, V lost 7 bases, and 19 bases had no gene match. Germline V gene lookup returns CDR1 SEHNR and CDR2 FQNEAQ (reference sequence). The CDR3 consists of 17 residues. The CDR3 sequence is CASINKPRGPTPTEAFF. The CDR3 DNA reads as TGTGCCAGCATCAATAAGCCAAGGGGGCCGACTCCGACTGAAGCTTTCTTT.

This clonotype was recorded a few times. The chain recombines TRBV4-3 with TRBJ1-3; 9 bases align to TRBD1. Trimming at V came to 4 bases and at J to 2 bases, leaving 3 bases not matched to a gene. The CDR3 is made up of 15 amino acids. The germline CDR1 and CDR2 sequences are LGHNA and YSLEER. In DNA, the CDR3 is TGCGCCAGCAGCCTCGGGACAGGGACTGGAAACACCATATATTTT. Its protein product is CASSLGTGTGNTIYF.

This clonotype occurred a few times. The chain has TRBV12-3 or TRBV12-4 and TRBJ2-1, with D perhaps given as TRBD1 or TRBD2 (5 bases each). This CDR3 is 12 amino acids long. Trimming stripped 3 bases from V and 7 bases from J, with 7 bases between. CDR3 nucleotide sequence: TGTGCCAGCAGTTTGGGGGAAAATGAGCAGTTCTTC. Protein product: CASSLGENEQFF.

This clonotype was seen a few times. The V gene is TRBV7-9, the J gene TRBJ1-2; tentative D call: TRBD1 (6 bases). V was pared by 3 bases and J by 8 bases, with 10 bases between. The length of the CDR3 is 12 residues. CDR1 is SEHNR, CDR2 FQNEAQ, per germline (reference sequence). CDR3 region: CASSFYRDGYTF. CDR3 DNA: TGTGCCAGCAGCTTTTACAGGGACGGCTACACCTTC.

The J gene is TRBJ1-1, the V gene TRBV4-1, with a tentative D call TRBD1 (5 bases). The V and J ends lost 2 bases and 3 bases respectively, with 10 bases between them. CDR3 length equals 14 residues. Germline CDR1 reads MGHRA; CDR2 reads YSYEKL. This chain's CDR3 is CASSQLGTHTEAFF. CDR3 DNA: TGCGCCAGCAGCCAATTGGGGACCCACACTGAAGCTTTCTTT.

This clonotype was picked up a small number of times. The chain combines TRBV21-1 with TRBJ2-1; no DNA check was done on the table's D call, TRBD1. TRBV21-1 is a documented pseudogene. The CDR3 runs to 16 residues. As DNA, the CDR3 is TGTGCCAGCAGCACGAGTCGGGGGGATACGTACAATGAGCAGTTCTTC. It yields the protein CASSTSRGDTYNEQFF.

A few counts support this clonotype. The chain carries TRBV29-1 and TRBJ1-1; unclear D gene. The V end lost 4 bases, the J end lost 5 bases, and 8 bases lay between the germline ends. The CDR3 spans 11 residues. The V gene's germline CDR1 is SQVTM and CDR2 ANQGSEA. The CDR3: CSVGGSTEAFF. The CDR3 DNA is TGCAGCGTTGGCGGGTCGACTGAAGCTTTCTTT.

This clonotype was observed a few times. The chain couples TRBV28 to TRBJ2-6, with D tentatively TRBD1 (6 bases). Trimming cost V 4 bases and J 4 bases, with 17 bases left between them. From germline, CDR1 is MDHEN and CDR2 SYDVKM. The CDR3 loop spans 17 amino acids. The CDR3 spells CASSYGRGRWGANVLTF. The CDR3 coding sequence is TGTGCCAGCAGTTACGGCAGGGGTAGGTGGGGGGCCAACGTCCTGACTTTC.

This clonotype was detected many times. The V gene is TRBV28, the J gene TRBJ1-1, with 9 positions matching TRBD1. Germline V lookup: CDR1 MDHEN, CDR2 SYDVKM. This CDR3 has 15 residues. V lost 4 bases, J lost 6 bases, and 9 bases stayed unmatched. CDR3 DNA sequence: TGTGCCAGCAGTTCCGGGACAGGGTTTGTAGCTGAAGCTTTCTTT. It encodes CASSSGTGFVAEAFF.

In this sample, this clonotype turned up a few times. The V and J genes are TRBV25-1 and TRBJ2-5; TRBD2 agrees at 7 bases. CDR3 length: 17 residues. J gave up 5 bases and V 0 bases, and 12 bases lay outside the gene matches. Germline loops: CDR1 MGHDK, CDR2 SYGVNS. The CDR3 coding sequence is TGTGCCAGCAGTGAATATCTAGGGGCGGGAGCGGGGGAGACCCAGTACTTC. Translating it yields CASSEYLGAGAGETQYF.